This T cell receptor beta chain was sequenced in a study of blood T cell repertoires in COVID-19. Study-level background: Samples of COVID-19 (acute and convalescent) were obtained from the United States, Italy and Spain. In each case, the material was cDNA or gDNA derived from T cells, B-cell-depleted T cells, or PBMCs.

Original processing notes: Amplification from reference gene primers served as the basis for estimated nucleated cell counts. Profiling relied on immunoSEQ multiplex PCR, and the TCRdb table lists in-frame clones only, not all of them. D and trimming were read from the DNA, whereas the V and J calls and clone size are those reported in that table. The repertoire holds roughly 250,000 clones, with about nine tenths as singletons. CDR1 is MNHNY, CDR2 SVGAGI, per germline (reference sequence). Trimming stripped 5 bases from V and 8 bases from J, with 13 bases between. This CDR3 has 14 residues. This clone was recorded once.

The V gene is TRBV6-6, the J gene TRBJ1-6; D gene unclear. This receptor was identified in a man aged 55 to 70 who had recovered from COVID-19. Sequenced sample: peripheral blood. The CDR3 DNA reads as TGTGCCAGCAGTAGGATTGGAGTAGATTCACCCCTCCACTTT. Translating it yields CASSRIGVDSPLHF.